This paragraph reports one T cell receptor beta chain. The data were taken from a study of brain T cells in children with intractable seizures. The protocol was immunoSEQ multiplex PCR, while the TCRdb copy is restricted to in-frame clones and leaves out a portion. Among hundreds of thousands of clones, about 93% were seen once, and the ten largest hold 4.5% to 7%. This CDR3 contains 16 residues. Germline lookup yields CDR1 SGHRS and CDR2 YFSETQ. Trimming shortened V by 4 bases and J by 3 bases, and 16 bases separated the two germline ends. Time point of the sample: blood from clinic visit 5 months post-surgery; TSC patient then seizure free. Surgery cases with the highest brain T cell transcript signatures were chosen for sequencing. Pre-surgery treatment included at least one anti-epileptic drug.

This TCR was sampled from a boy under three years old with tuberous sclerosis and intractable seizures. The chain couples TRBV5-1 to TRBJ1-4; D gene unclear. The material sequenced was peripheral blood, taken roughly 5 months after surgery. CDR3 amino acids: CASSPPKGTANEKLFF. In DNA, the CDR3 is TGCGCCAGCAGCCCACCCAAGGGTACAGCTAATGAAAAACTGTTTTTT.